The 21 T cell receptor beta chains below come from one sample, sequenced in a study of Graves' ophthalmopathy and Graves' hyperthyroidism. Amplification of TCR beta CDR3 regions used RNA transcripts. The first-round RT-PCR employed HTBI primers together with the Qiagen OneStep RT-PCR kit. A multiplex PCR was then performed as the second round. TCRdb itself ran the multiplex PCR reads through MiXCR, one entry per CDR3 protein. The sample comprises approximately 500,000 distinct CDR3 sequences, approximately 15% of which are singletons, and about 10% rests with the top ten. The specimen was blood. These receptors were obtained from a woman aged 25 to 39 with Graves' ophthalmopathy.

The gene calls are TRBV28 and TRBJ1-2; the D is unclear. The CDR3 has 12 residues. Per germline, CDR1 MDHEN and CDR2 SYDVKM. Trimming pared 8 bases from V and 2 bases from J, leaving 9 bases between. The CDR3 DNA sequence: TGTGCCAGCTTGGATGTCAACTATGGCTACACCTTC. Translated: CASLDVNYGYTF.

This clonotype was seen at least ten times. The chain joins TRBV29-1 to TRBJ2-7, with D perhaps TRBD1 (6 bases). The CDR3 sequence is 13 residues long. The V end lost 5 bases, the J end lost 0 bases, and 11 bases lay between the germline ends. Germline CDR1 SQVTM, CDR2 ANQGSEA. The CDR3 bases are TGCAGCGTTCGGACAGTTTACTCCTACGAGCAGTACTTC. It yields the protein CSVRTVYSYEQYF.

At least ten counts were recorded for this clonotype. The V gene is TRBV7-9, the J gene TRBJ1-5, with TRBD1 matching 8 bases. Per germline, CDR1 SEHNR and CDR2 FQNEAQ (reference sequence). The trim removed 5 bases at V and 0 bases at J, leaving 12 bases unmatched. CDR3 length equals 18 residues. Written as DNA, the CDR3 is TGTGCCAGCAGCCCGGGACAGGTCTGGGAGAATAGCAATCAGCCCCAGCATTTT. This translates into CASSPGQVWENSNQPQHF.

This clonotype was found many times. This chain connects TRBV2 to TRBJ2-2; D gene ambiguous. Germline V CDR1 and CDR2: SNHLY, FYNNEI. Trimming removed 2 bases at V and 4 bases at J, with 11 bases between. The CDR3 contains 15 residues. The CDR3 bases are TGTGCCAGCAGTGAAAGGGCCCCGAGCACCGGGGAGCTGTTTTTT. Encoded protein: CASSERAPSTGELFF.

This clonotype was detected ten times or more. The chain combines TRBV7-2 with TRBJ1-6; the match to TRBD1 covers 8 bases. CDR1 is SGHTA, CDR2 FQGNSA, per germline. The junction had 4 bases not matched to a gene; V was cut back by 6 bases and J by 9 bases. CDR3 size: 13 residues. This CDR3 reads CASRRDRISPLHF. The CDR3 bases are TGTGCCAGCAGAAGGGACAGGATTTCACCCCTCCACTTT.

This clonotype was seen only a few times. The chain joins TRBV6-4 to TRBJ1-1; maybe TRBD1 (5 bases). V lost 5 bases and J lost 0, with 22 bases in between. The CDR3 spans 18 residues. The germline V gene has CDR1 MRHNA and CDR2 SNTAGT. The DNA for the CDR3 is TGTGCCAGCAGTCGCCTCAGTTCAGGGACCAAAATGAACACTGAAGCTTTCTTT. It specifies CASSRLSSGTKMNTEAFF.

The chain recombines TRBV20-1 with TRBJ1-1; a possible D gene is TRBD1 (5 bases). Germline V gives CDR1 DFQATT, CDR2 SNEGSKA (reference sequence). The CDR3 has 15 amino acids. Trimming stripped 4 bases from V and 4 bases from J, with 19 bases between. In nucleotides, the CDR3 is TGCAGTGCTATCGTGGGGCATTTCGAGGCCACTGAAGCTTTCTTT. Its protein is CSAIVGHFEATEAFF.

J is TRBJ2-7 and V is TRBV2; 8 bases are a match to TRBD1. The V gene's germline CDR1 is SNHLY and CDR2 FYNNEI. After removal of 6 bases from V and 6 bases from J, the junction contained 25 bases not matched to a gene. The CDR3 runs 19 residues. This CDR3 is CASRQLMGPKTGADGEQYF. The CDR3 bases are TGTGCCAGCAGGCAATTAATGGGGCCGAAGACAGGGGCAGATGGCGAGCAGTACTTC. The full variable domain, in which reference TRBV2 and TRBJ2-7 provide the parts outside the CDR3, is EPEVTQTPSHQVTQMGQEVILRCVPISNHLYFYWYRQILGQKVEFLVSFYNNEISEKSEIFDDQFSVERPDGSNFTLKIRSTKLEDSAMYFCASRQLMGPKTGADGEQYFGPGTRLTVT.

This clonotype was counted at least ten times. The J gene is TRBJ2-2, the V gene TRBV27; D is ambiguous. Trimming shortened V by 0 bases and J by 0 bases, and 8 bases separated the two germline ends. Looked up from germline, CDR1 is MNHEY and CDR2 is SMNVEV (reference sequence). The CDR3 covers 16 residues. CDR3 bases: TGTGCCAGCAGTTTATCGTGGTTCGCGAACACCGGGGAGCTGTTTTTT. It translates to CASSLSWFANTGELFF.

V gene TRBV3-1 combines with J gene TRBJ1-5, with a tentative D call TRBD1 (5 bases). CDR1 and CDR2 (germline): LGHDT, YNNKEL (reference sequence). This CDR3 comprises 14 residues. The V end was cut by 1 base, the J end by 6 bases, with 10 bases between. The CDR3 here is CASSQAGTPQPQHF. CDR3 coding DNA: TGTGCCAGCAGCCAAGCGGGGACCCCTCAGCCCCAGCATTTT.

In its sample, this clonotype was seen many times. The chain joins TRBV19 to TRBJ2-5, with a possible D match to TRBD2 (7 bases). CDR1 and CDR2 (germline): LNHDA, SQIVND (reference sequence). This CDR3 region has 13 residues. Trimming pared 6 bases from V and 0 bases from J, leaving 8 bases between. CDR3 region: CASRGGHQETQYF. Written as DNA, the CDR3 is TGTGCCAGTAGGGGGGGGCACCAAGAGACCCAGTACTTC.

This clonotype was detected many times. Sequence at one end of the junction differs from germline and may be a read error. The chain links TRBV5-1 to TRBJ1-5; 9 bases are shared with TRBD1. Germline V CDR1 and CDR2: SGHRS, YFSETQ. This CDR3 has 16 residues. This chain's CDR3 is CASSLGTGNSNQPQHF. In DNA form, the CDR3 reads TGTGCCAGCAGCTTAGGGACAGGGAATAGCAATCAGCCCCAGCATTTT.

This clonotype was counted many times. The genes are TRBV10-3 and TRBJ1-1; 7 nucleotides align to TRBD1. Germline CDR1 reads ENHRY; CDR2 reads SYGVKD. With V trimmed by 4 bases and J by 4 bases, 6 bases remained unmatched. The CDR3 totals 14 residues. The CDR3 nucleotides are TGTGCCATCAGTGTGGGACAGCCGGGCACTGAAGCTTTCTTT. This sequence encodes CAISVGQPGTEAFF.

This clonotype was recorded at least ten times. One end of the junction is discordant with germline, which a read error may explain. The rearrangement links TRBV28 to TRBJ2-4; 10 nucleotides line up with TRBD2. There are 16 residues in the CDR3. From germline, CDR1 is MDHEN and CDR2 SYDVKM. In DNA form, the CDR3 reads TGTGCCAGCAGTTTATGGGGGACTAGCGCTAAAAACATTAAGTACTTC. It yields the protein CASSLWGTSAKNIKYF.

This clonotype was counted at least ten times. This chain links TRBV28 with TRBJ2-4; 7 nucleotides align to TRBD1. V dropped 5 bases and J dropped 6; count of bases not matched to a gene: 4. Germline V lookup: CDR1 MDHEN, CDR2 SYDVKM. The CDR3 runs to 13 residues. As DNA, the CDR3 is TGTGCCAGCAGTAGACAGGGTCCAAACATTCAGTACTTC. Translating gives CASSRQGPNIQYF.

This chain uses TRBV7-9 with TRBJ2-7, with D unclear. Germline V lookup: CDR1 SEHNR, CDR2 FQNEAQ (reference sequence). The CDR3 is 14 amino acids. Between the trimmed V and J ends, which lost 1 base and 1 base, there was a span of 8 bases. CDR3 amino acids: CASSLVVRSYEQYF. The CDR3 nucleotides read TGTGCCAGCAGCTTAGTGGTAAGGTCCTACGAGCAGTACTTC.

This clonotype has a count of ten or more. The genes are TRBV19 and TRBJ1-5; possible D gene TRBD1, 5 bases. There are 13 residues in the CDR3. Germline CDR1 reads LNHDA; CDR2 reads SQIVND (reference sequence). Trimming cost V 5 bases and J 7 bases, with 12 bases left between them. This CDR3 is CASSPAGGQPQHF. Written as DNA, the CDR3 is TGTGCCAGTAGTCCAGCGGGGGGGCAGCCCCAGCATTTT.

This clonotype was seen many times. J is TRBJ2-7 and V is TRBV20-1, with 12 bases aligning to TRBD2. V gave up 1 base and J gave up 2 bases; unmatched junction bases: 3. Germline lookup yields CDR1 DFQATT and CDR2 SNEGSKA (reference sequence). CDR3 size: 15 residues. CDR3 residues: CSARGTSGRPYEQYF. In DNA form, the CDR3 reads TGCAGTGCTAGAGGTACTAGCGGGAGGCCCTACGAGCAGTACTTC.

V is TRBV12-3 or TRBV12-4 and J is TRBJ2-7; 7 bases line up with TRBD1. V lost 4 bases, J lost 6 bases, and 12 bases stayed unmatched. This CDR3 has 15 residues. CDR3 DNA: TGTGCCAGCAGTTCCTACGGGACCCCAGGGGGCGAGCAGTACTTC. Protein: CASSSYGTPGGEQYF.

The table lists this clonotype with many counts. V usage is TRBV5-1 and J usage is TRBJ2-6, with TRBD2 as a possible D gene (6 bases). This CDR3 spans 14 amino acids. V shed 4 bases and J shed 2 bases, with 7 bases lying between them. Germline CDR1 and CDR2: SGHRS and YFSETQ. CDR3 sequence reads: CASSPSAGANVLTF. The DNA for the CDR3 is TGCGCCAGCAGCCCTAGCGCTGGGGCCAACGTCCTGACTTTC. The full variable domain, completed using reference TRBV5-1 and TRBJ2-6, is KAGVTQTPRYLIKTRGQQVTLSCSPISGHRSVSWYQQTPGQGLQFLFEYFSETQRNKGNFPGRFSGRQFSNSRSEMNVSTLELGDSALYLCASSPSAGANVLTFGAGSRLTVL.

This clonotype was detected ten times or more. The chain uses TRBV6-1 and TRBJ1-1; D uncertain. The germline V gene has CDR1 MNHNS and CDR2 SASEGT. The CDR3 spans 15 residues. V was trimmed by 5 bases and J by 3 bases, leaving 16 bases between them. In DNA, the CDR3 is TGTGCCAGCAGTCCCTACCCGGGTTACGACACTGAAGCTTTCTTT. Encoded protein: CASSPYPGYDTEAFF.